The rows below give T cell receptor beta chains drawn from one sample of a study of T cell responses to AZD1222 COVID-19 vaccine. Clones were read by immunoSEQ multiplex PCR, and TCRdb kept only the in-frame ones, dropping some. The sample shows some 82,000 clones, 70% to 90% of them seen only once. Sequenced here: peripheral blood, sampled on day 0 of AZD1222 vaccination. These receptors were taken from an adult in good health. Each CDR3 is given with its conserved first and last residue. The order of the fields is V gene, clone size, J gene, D gene, CDR3 DNA, CDR3 protein. D genes are given only for firm matches. Some rows have no size entry. The others give once, few or many, or a class for an expanded clone.

TRBV5-1	NA	TRBJ1-1	NA	TGCGCCAGCAGCTTGTCAAGGGGAAACACTGAAGCTTTCTTT	CASSLSRGNTEAFF
TRBV7-9	NA	TRBJ1-2	NA	TGTGCCAGCAGCCTACAGGGTGACTATGGCTACACCTTC	CASSLQGDYGYTF
TRBV10-3	NA	TRBJ2-5	TRBD2	TGTGCCATCAGACCCGGGACTAGCGGGGTTAATCAAGAGACCCAGTACTTC	CAIRPGTSGVNQETQYF
TRBV19	NA	TRBJ1-3	NA	TGTGCCAGTAGTATAGTCTACGGCGCGGGGGCTGGAAACACCATATATTTT	CASSIVYGAGAGNTIYF
TRBV2	NA	TRBJ1-3	TRBD1	TGTGCCAGCCTACAGGGGTCGATGGGAAACACCATATATTTT	CASLQGSMGNTIYF
TRBV11-2	NA	TRBJ2-7	NA	TGTGCCAGCAGCGTTGGTCAATCCTCCTACGAGCAGTACTTC	CASSVGQSSYEQYF
TRBV19	NA	TRBJ1-5	NA	TGTGCCAGTAGTATTAACAGGGTGAGCAATCAGCCCCAGCATTTT	CASSINRVSNQPQHF
TRBV4-3	NA	TRBJ2-3	NA	TGCGCCAGCAGCCGGGCGGGCCCCTCGGTCGATACGCAGTATTTT	CASSRAGPSVDTQYF
TRBV18	NA	TRBJ2-5	NA	TGTGCCAGCTCAACGGTGCACCTTTGGGAGACCCAGTACTTC	CASSTVHLWETQYF
TRBV28	NA	TRBJ1-3	NA	TGTGCCAGCAGTTTGGGAGGAGCCCTAACTGGAAACACCATATATTTT	CASSLGGALTGNTIYF
TRBV11-2	NA	TRBJ1-1	NA	TGTGCCAGCAGCTGGGGGGGAATAAACACTGAAGCTTTCTTT	CASSWGGINTEAFF
TRBV7-9	few	TRBJ1-1	NA	TGTGCCAGCAGCTTAGTCATTGGGATGAACACTGAAGCTTTCTTT	CASSLVIGMNTEAFF
TRBV27	NA	TRBJ1-6	NA	TGTGCCAGCAGTTTATCGAGTATCAGTAATTCACCCCTCCACTTT	CASSLSSISNSPLHF
TRBV2	NA	TRBJ1-5	NA	TGTGCCAGCAGTGCAGGGGCCAATCAGCCCCAGCATTTT	CASSAGANQPQHF
TRBV28	NA	TRBJ1-1	TRBD1	TGTGCCAGCAGTCAATGGACAGGGGGCTTAGGGAACACTGAAGCTTTCTTT	CASSQWTGGLGNTEAFF
TRBV12-2	NA	TRBJ2-1	NA	TGTGCAAGTCGCTCACTCGGACTAGCCGGTGAGCAGTTCTTC	CASRSLGLAGEQFF
TRBV10-3	NA	TRBJ1-6	NA	TGTGCCATCAGTGAAGAGGTTTCACCCCTCCACTTT	CAISEEVSPLHF
TRBV14	NA	TRBJ1-1	TRBD1	TGTGCCAGCAGCCGTATGACAGGGGGGGAGAGGCACACTGAAGCTTTCTTT	CASSRMTGGERHTEAFF
TRBV11-2	NA	TRBJ2-1	NA	TGTGCCAGCAGCTTAGAGGGTCGGCTATTCAATGAGCAGTTCTTC	CASSLEGRLFNEQFF
TRBV10-1	NA	TRBJ2-5	TRBD1	TGCGCCAGCAGTGCAGGGACAGAGGGACAAGAGACCCAGTACTTC	CASSAGTEGQETQYF
TRBV2	NA	TRBJ1-5	NA	TGTGCCAGCAGAATGCCGGGGCAATTCAATCAGCCCCAGCATTTT	CASRMPGQFNQPQHF
TRBV3-1/TRBV3-2	NA	TRBJ1-1	NA	TGTGCCAGCAGCCTCCTTTCTGAAGCTTTCTTT	CASSLLSEAFF
TRBV4-1	NA	TRBJ1-6	TRBD1	TGCGCCAGCAGCCTTCGGACAGGGGATAATTCACCCCTCCACTTT	CASSLRTGDNSPLHF
TRBV30	NA	TRBJ1-6	TRBD1	TGTGCCGAAGACAGGGGAAGCTCACCCCTCCACTTT	CAEDRGSSPLHF
TRBV25-1	NA	TRBJ1-1	TRBD1	TGTGCCAGCAGTGAAGGAGGGTCAGGGGGAGGTTTCACTGAAGCTTTCTTT	CASSEGGSGGGFTEAFF
TRBV6-5	NA	TRBJ1-1	TRBD1	TGTGCCAGCAGTTATGGTCAGGGGGGGACTGAAGCTTTCTTT	CASSYGQGGTEAFF
TRBV6-5	NA	TRBJ1-5	NA	TGTGCCAGCAGTTCCACGAGGAGCAATCAGCCCCAGCATTTT	CASSSTRSNQPQHF
TRBV7-2	few	TRBJ1-2	NA	TGTGCCAGCAGCTTAAGGGCACATGGCTACACCTTC	CASSLRAHGYTF
TRBV6-2/TRBV6-3	NA	TRBJ1-2	NA	TGTGCCAGCAGTCTAAAGTTGGACTATGGCTACACCTTC	CASSLKLDYGYTF
TRBV7-2	NA	TRBJ1-1	NA	TGTGCCAGCAGCTTAGGTCGGGACGGCTACACTGAAGCTTTCTTT	CASSLGRDGYTEAFF
TRBV7-9	NA	TRBJ2-7	NA	TGTGCCAGCAGCCAACCGGGGTCCTACGAGCAGTACTTC	CASSQPGSYEQYF
TRBV12-3/TRBV12-4	NA	TRBJ2-2	NA	TGTGCCAGCAGTTTAGGGGGGACCGGGGAGCTGTTTTTT	CASSLGGTGELFF
TRBV7-2	NA	TRBJ1-1	NA	TGTGCCAGCAGCCCCCGGACAGTTCTCACTGAAGCTTTCTTT	CASSPRTVLTEAFF
TRBV5-4	NA	TRBJ1-2	TRBD1	TGTGCCAGCAGCCCCGAGGGGGCTTGGTCTGGCTACACCTTC	CASSPEGAWSGYTF